The 18 T cell receptor beta chains below were found in one sample sequenced in a study of cytomegalovirus exposure and HLA in healthy donors. The data were produced by immunoSEQ multiplex PCR, yet TCRdb's version contains in-frame clones alone and is incomplete. The data show about 280,000 clones, roughly 88% seen once. The sequencing input was PBMCs. Receptors originate from a woman aged 18-30 years in good health and CMV-seronegative.

V usage is TRBV6-5 and J usage is TRBJ2-1; 8 bases are shared with TRBD2. Unmatched junction bases numbered 10, after V lost 6 bases and J lost 6 bases. Germline lookup yields CDR1 MNHEY and CDR2 SVGAGI. The CDR3 runs 15 residues. The CDR3 loop is CASRSSGSRSNEQFF. CDR3 DNA: TGTGCCAGCAGATCCAGCGGGAGCCGTTCCAATGAGCAGTTCTTC.

The chain couples TRBV4-1 to TRBJ2-7; no clear D gene. The CDR3 is made up of 15 amino acids. The germline gives CDR1 MGHRA, CDR2 YSYEKL. The germline V and J ends were trimmed by 1 base and 2 bases, with 12 bases remaining between them. The CDR3 spells CASSQGRGGTYEQYF. DNA for the CDR3: TGCGCCAGCAGCCAAGGCCGTGGCGGAACCTACGAGCAGTACTTC.

In DNA, the CDR3 is TGCGCCAGCAGCGTAGACGGACAGGGGGCGGTTGGGGCCTACGAGCAGTACTTC. It translates to CASSVDGQGAVGAYEQYF. This chain uses TRBV5-1 with TRBJ2-7; TRBD1 aligns across 11 bases. The V and J ends lost 4 bases and 2 bases, in that order; junction bases with no gene match: 14. This CDR3 has 18 residues. Germline V gene data show CDR1 as SGHRS and CDR2 as YFSETQ.

The J gene is TRBJ2-7, the V gene TRBV15; D is unclear. This CDR3 is built from 14 residues. Germline CDR1 LNHNV, CDR2 YYDKDF (reference sequence). Trimming took off 4 bases at V and 5 bases at J, with 15 bases between the two ends. DNA for the CDR3: TGTGCCACCAGCACTGCCCGCATTAGCCACGAGCAGTACTTC. The encoded protein is CATSTARISHEQYF.

The gene calls are TRBV19 and TRBJ1-1, with D possibly matching TRBD1 (6 bases). The ends were cut back, 5 bases at V and 11 bases at J, with 24 bases in the middle. The germline CDR1 and CDR2 sequences are LNHDA and SQIVND (reference sequence). There are 15 residues in the CDR3. The CDR3 DNA follows: TGTGCCAGTAGTCCAAGGGGCCCGGGACATAATGCGGCTTTCTTT. Amino acids: CASSPRGPGHNAAFF.

This chain links TRBV6-1 with TRBJ2-3; 10 positions agree with TRBD2. The junction had 4 bases not matched to a gene; V was cut back by 7 bases and J by 0 bases. CDR1 is MNHNS and CDR2 is SASEGT in the germline V gene. The CDR3 runs 15 residues. CDR3: CASNPLAGSTDTQYF. CDR3 nucleotides: TGTGCCAGCAATCCACTAGCGGGGAGCACAGATACGCAGTATTTT.

The J gene is TRBJ2-1, the V gene TRBV28, with D hard to call. The germline V gene has CDR1 MDHEN and CDR2 SYDVKM. V dropped 3 bases and J dropped 0 bases, with 9 bases sitting between them. The CDR3 is 15 residues long. CDR3 sequence: CASSFRPSSYNEQFF. In DNA, the CDR3 is TGTGCCAGCAGTTTCCGCCCCAGCTCCTACAATGAGCAGTTCTTC.

CDR3 loop: CASNPWGGKRDTQYF. The DNA of the CDR3 is TGTGCCAGCAATCCTTGGGGCGGGAAAAGGGATACGCAGTATTTT. The chain couples TRBV2 to TRBJ2-3, with D perhaps TRBD2 (6 bases). With 7 bases removed from V and 6 bases from J, the gap between germline ends came to 20 bases. The CDR3 consists of 15 residues. Germline V CDR1 and CDR2: SNHLY, FYNNEI.

The CDR3 is CASSEVGTGGPYGYTF. For the CDR3, the DNA is TGTGCCAGCAGTGAAGTCGGGACAGGGGGACCCTATGGCTACACCTTC. This chain joins TRBV6-1 and TRBJ1-2; 11 bases match TRBD1. The CDR3 runs 16 residues. CDR1 and CDR2 (germline): MNHNS, SASEGT. J was trimmed by 4 bases and V by 1 base; bases with no gene match: 5.

For this clone: Other DNA sequences from this sample encode an identical CDR3 as well. V is TRBV4-3 and J is TRBJ2-7; tentative D call: TRBD1 (6 bases). Per germline, CDR1 LGHNA and CDR2 YSLEER. The V end was cut by 1 base, the J end by 3 bases, with 7 bases between. The CDR3 totals 13 residues. The CDR3 is CASSQVQGYEQYF. The CDR3 DNA follows: TGCGCCAGCAGCCAAGTACAGGGCTACGAGCAGTACTTC.

The chain has TRBV29-1 and TRBJ1-1; D uncertain. Germline V CDR1 and CDR2: SQVTM, ANQGSEA. The V and J ends lost 4 bases and 8 bases respectively, with 11 bases between them. The CDR3 consists of 11 residues. The CDR3 sequence is CSVAYREEAFF. CDR3 in DNA: TGCAGCGTTGCATACCGCGAAGAAGCTTTCTTT.

V gene TRBV6-5 combines with J gene TRBJ1-2; TRBD1 is a possible D gene (6 bases). Germline CDR1 and CDR2: MNHEY and SVGAGI. Trimming removed 6 bases from V and 3 bases from J, with 11 bases in between. This CDR3 is 13 amino acids long. The CDR3 loop reads CASRTGTYYGYTF. CDR3 nucleotide sequence: TGTGCCAGCAGAACCGGGACATACTATGGCTACACCTTC.

This clone was seen a handful of times. The chain employs TRBV7-3 and TRBJ2-2; perhaps TRBD1 as D (5 bases). V shed 3 bases and J shed 5 bases, with 10 bases lying between them. Germline CDR1 reads SGHTA; CDR2 reads FQGTGA. This CDR3 is built from 14 residues. The CDR3 is CASSFSRDTGELFF. CDR3 DNA: TGTGCCAGCAGCTTCTCCAGGGATACCGGGGAGCTGTTTTTT.

This chain connects TRBV6-5 to TRBJ2-5; tentatively, D is TRBD1 (6 bases). In germline, CDR1 is MNHEY, CDR2 SVGAGI. Trimming took off 6 bases at V and 2 bases at J, with 16 bases between the two ends. The CDR3 extends over 15 amino acids. CDR3 coding DNA: TGTGCCAGCAGCCGATGGACAGAAAAGCAAGAGACCCAGTACTTC. It is translated as CASSRWTEKQETQYF.

The J gene is TRBJ1-2, the V gene TRBV2, with 7 bases that match TRBD1. J was trimmed by 4 bases and V by 6 bases; bases with no gene match: 2. The CDR3 runs 12 residues. Germline CDR1 and CDR2: SNHLY and FYNNEI. The CDR3 region has the DNA TGTGCCAGCAGGGGACAGATCTATGGCTACACCTTC. This codes for CASRGQIYGYTF.

The chain uses TRBV15 and TRBJ2-5; the match to TRBD2 covers 7 bases. The CDR3 is made up of 18 amino acids. Looked up from germline, CDR1 is LNHNV and CDR2 is YYDKDF (reference sequence). J gave up 4 bases and V 5 bases, and 19 bases lay outside the gene matches. CDR3 coding DNA: TGTGCCACCAGCCCGCATGGGGAGCTAGCGGAGCCCCCAGAGACCCAGTACTTC. Translated, it gives CATSPHGELAEPPETQYF.

This chain links TRBV29-1 with TRBJ2-7, with D perhaps TRBD2 (6 bases). This CDR3 comprises 14 residues. Germline V lookup: CDR1 SQVTM, CDR2 ANQGSEA. Trimming stripped 2 bases from V and 1 base from J, with 12 bases between. The CDR3 here is CSVESRDVSYEQYF. CDR3 DNA sequence: TGCAGCGTTGAATCGCGGGACGTATCCTACGAGCAGTACTTC.

This sequence joins TRBV12-5 and TRBJ2-2, with a tentative D call TRBD1 (6 bases). Germline V gene sequence: CDR1 LGHNT, CDR2 FRNRAP. V gave up 7 bases and J gave up 1 base, with 10 bases separating them. This CDR3 comprises 14 residues. In DNA form, the CDR3 reads TGTGCTAGTGCGACAGGCCTGAACACCGGGGAGCTGTTTTTT. It is translated as CASATGLNTGELFF.